A selection of T cell receptor beta chains follows, all from one sample in a study of Graves' ophthalmopathy and Graves' hyperthyroidism. TCRdb redid the calling of the multiplex PCR reads with MiXCR, one entry per CDR3 protein. This repertoire shows approximately 700,000 distinct CDR3 sequences, about 38% found once; its top ten account for more than 2.5%. Sequencing used peripheral blood. The source of these receptors is an adult man with Graves' ophthalmopathy. The CDR3 runs from the conserved cysteine through the conserved F or W. A D gene is named only where the DNA matches it firmly. Only some rows state a clone size, as once, few, many or a class for expanded clones.

TRBV10-3	TRBJ2-7	few	TRBD2	CASSYGTSDYEQYF	TGTGCCAGCAGTTACGGGACTAGCGACTACGAGCAGTACTTC
TRBV7-9	TRBJ2-7	.	.	CASSLGQRGGRYF	TGTGCCAGCAGCCTCGGCCAAAGGGGGGGGCGGTACTTC
TRBV25-1	TRBJ1-3	.	TRBD1	CASSPQDRSSGNTIYF	TGTGCCAGCTCACCTCAGGACAGGAGCTCTGGAAACACCATATATTTT
TRBV6-6	TRBJ1-6	many	TRBD1	CASSPRTGESPLHF	TGTGCCAGCAGTCCCCGGACAGGGGAATCACCCCTCCACTTT
TRBV19	TRBJ2-2	many	.	CASMREWTGELFF	TGTGCCAGTATGAGGGAGTGGACCGGGGAGCTGTTTTTT
TRBV14	TRBJ1-2	.	.	CASSQDLGNGYTF	TGTGCCAGCAGCCAAGATTTAGGGAATGGCTACACCTTC
TRBV7-2	TRBJ1-1	.	.	CASSFQGWNTEAFF	TGTGCCAGCAGTTTCCAGGGATGGAACACTGAAGCTTTCTTT
TRBV4-1	TRBJ1-6	.	.	CASSQESRTDYNSPLHF	TGCGCCAGCAGCCAAGAAAGCCGGACGGACTATAATTCACCCCTCCACTTT
TRBV13	TRBJ2-7	.	.	CASSPSQVDDLYF	TGTGCCAGCAGTCCCTCTCAGGTCGACGATTTATACTTC
TRBV7-2	TRBJ2-1	.	TRBD2	CASCLARAGSYNEQFF	TGTGCCAGCTGCTTAGCTCGAGCGGGATCCTACAATGAGCAGTTCTTC
TRBV24-1	TRBJ1-1	once	.	CATSEAENTEAFF	TGTGCCACCAGCGAGGCCGAGAACACTGAAGCTTTCTTT
TRBV10-3	TRBJ1-2	.	TRBD1	CAISSGQGADGYTF	TGTGCCATCAGTTCGGGACAGGGGGCTGATGGCTACACCTTC
TRBV7-3	TRBJ2-5	few	.	CASSSHAEESSGQKETQYF	TGTGCCAGCAGCTCCCACGCGGAAGAGTCGTCCGGACAGAAAGAGACCCAGTACTTC
TRBV12-3/TRBV12-4	TRBJ1-2	few	.	CASSESGAGYTF	TGTGCCAGCAGTGAATCAGGGGCTGGCTACACCTTC
TRBV6-6	TRBJ1-1	many	.	CASSYGRPFF	TGTGCCAGCAGTTACGGTCGGCCGTTCTTT
TRBV5-6	TRBJ2-7	few	.	CASSLKQTYEQYF	TGTGCCAGCAGCTTGAAGCAAACGTACGAGCAGTACTTC
TRBV6-2/TRBV6-3	TRBJ2-5	.	TRBD1	CASNPDRVKETQYF	TGTGCCAGCAATCCGGACAGGGTGAAAGAGACCCAGTACTTC
TRBV9	TRBJ1-6	.	.	CASSVRSYNSLLHF	TGTGCCAGCAGCGTACGCTCCTATAATTCACTCCTCCACTTT
TRBV29-1	TRBJ1-5	.	TRBD1	CSVERTGVQPQHF	TGCAGCGTTGAACGGACAGGGGTTCAGCCCCAGCATTTT
TRBV7-9	TRBJ1-6	many	.	CASSSGRGNSYNSPLHF	TGTGCCAGCAGCTCAGGCAGGGGCAACTCCTATAATTCACCCCTCCACTTT
TRBV29-1	TRBJ1-1	many	.	CSVVGRGNRNTEAFF	TGCAGCGTTGTAGGGAGGGGGAATCGGAACACTGAAGCTTTCTTT
TRBV20-1	TRBJ1-6	.	.	CSARMSGNLHF	TGCAGTGCTAGAATGTCGGGAAACCTCCACTTT
TRBV5-6	TRBJ2-7	.	.	CAWSVGSGVGQYF	TGTGCCTGGAGTGTGGGGTCAGGCGTGGGGCAGTACTTC
TRBV6-5	TRBJ1-1	.	.	CASSPLAVTEAFF	TGTGCCAGCAGCCCCTTAGCGGTAACTGAAGCTTTCTTT
TRBV6-1	TRBJ1-2	.	.	CASSPSPGSNYGYTF	TGTGCCAGCAGCCCTTCCCCAGGCAGTAACTATGGCTACACCTTC
TRBV25-1	TRBJ1-1	few	.	CASSQERYMNTEAFF	TGTGCCAGCAGCCAAGAGAGGTATATGAACACTGAAGCTTTCTTT
TRBV4-3	TRBJ2-7	.	.	CASSQDLGNRDYEQYF	TGCGCCAGCAGCCAAGATTTAGGGAACAGGGACTACGAGCAGTACTTC
TRBV18	TRBJ2-5	few	.	CASSPREYQETQYF	TGTGCCAGCTCACCAAGAGAGTACCAAGAGACCCAGTACTTC
TRBV2	TRBJ2-6	.	TRBD2	CASKGLIGSGANVLTF	TGTGCCAGCAAGGGACTAATAGGATCTGGGGCCAACGTACTGACTTTC
TRBV11-2	TRBJ1-5	.	.	CASSQDGGSGANQPQHF	TGCGCCAGCAGCCAAGATGGGGGCTCTGGGGCCAATCAGCCCCAGCATTTT
TRBV10-3	TRBJ1-5	many	.	CASSEVGGSNQPQHF	TGTGCCAGCAGTGAGGTAGGAGGGAGCAATCAGCCCCAGCATTTT
TRBV29-1	TRBJ1-3	many	TRBD1	CSVRDRGTGNTIYF	TGCAGCGTACGAGACAGGGGTACTGGAAACACCATATATTTT
TRBV6-2/TRBV6-3	TRBJ1-6	.	TRBD1	CASSRDRGPRPLHF	TGCGCCAGCAGTCGGGACAGGGGACCACGGCCCCTCCACTTT
TRBV7-9	TRBJ1-5	.	.	CAWSPGQNQPQHF	TGTGCCTGGAGTCCTGGACAGAATCAGCCCCAGCATTTT
TRBV14	TRBJ2-2	few	TRBD2	CASSLHHSGANTGELFF	TGTGCCAGCAGCCTACATCATAGCGGGGCGAACACCGGGGAGCTGTTTTTT
TRBV24-1	TRBJ2-6	.	.	CASSHSEGASVLTF	TGTGCCAGCAGCCACAGTGAAGGGGCCAGCGTCCTGACTTTC
TRBV25-1	TRBJ2-5	once	TRBD1	CASGVDRLPGETQYF	TGTGCCAGCGGCGTGGACAGGCTCCCGGGGGAGACCCAGTACTTC
TRBV20-1	TRBJ2-3	.	.	CSALRTDTQYF	TGCAGTGCTTTGAGGACAGATACGCAGTATTTT
TRBV25-1	TRBJ1-5	.	TRBD1	CASSESGQGANQPQHF	TGTGCCAGCAGTGAATCTGGACAGGGGGCAAATCAGCCCCAGCATTTT
TRBV5-1	TRBJ2-7	.	TRBD1	CASSLEIRGPYEQYF	TGCGCCAGCAGCTTGGAGATTAGGGGGCCCTACGAGCAGTACTTC
TRBV4-3	TRBJ2-7	few	TRBD2	CASSQELAGSAYEQYF	TGCGCCAGCAGCCAAGAACTAGCGGGGTCCGCCTACGAGCAGTACTTC
TRBV9	TRBJ1-2	.	TRBD1	CASSRSRDRGYGYTF	TGTGCCAGCAGCCGCTCGAGGGACAGGGGCTATGGCTACACCTTC
TRBV4-1	TRBJ2-7	.	.	CASSQDRGRGEIYEQYF	TGCGCCAGCAGCCAAGATAGGGGCAGGGGGGAAATCTACGAGCAGTACTTC
TRBV20-1	TRBJ1-2	many	.	CSAASGPGDYGYTF	TGCAGTGCGGCCTCGGGACCGGGAGACTATGGCTACACCTTC
TRBV5-1	TRBJ2-7	.	.	CASSESAGYEQYF	TGCGCCAGCAGTGAGTCGGCGGGATACGAGCAGTACTTC
TRBV11-2	TRBJ1-4	.	.	CASSLGGPSTNEKLFF	TGTGCCAGCAGCTTAGGGGGTCCCTCAACTAATGAAAAACTGTTTTTT
TRBV7-2	TRBJ2-5	.	TRBD2	CASSSAGEGHTETQYF	TGTGCCAGCAGCTCCGCGGGGGAGGGCCACACAGAGACCCAGTACTTC
TRBV7-9	TRBJ2-7	.	.	CASSPGMNTYEQYF	TGTGCCAGCTCACCTGGGATGAACACCTACGAGCAGTACTTC
TRBV5-1	TRBJ2-7	few	TRBD1	CASSLLETGGNEQYF	TGTGCCAGCAGTCTGCTCGAGACAGGGGGCAACGAGCAGTACTTC
TRBV5-6	TRBJ1-2	many	.	CASSPHKSYGYTF	TGTGCCAGCAGCCCCCACAAAAGCTATGGCTACACCTTC
TRBV5-6	TRBJ1-2	many	TRBD1	CASSLTGSYGYTF	TGTGCCAGCAGTTTGACAGGGTCCTATGGCTACACCTTC